These 21 T cell receptor beta chains originate from one sample sequenced in a study of post-analysis software for immune sequencing data. Findings and caveats of the study: Controls had lower frequencies than patients of five TRBV segments, which included TRBV5-6, TRBV5-1 and TRBV20-1.

Unique molecular identifiers were present in the TCR beta cDNA libraries. TCRdb reanalysed the PCR reads using MiXCR and keeps one entry per CDR3 protein. The table shows hundreds of thousands of distinct CDR3 sequences, with roughly 40% occurring only once. No cognate antigen is known for these TCRs. The sequencing input was blood. These receptors were taken from a girl aged 10 to 17 with multiple sclerosis.

The V call is TRBV5-4, the J call TRBJ2-3, with D unclear. The V gene lost 4 bases and the J gene lost 1 base, with 7 bases spanning the gap. CDR3 size: 13 residues. CDR1 SGHNT and CDR2 YYREEE come from the germline V gene (reference sequence). The CDR3 reads CASSNRGTDTQYF. The CDR3 DNA is TGTGCCAGCAGCAATCGGGGCACAGATACGCAGTATTTT. The variable domain in full, with the rest retrieved from reference TRBV5-4 and TRBJ2-3, is ETGVTQSPTHLIKTRGQQVTLRCSSQSGHNTVSWYQQALGQGPQFIFQYYREEENGRGNFPPRFSGLQFPNYSSELNVNALELDDSALYLCASSNRGTDTQYFGPGTRLTVL.

The chain links TRBV29-1 to TRBJ2-3, with no clear D. CDR3 length: 13 amino acids. Germline V gives CDR1 SQVTM, CDR2 ANQGSEA. V was shortened by 2 bases and J by 2 bases, with 8 bases between the two germline ends. CDR3 nucleotide sequence: TGCAGCGTTGAATGGAGTAACACAGATACGCAGTATTTT. This codes for CSVEWSNTDTQYF.

The chain links TRBV7-3 to TRBJ2-3; no clear D. The CDR3 runs to 15 residues. V was trimmed by 1 base and J by 1 base, leaving 9 bases between them. CDR1 is SGHTA, CDR2 FQGTGA, per germline. The CDR3 here is CASSLMGTGTDTQYF. The CDR3 coding sequence is TGTGCCAGCAGCTTAATGGGCACGGGCACAGATACGCAGTATTTT.

The chain joins TRBV29-1 to TRBJ2-4; D perhaps matches TRBD2 (6 bases). The germline V gene encodes CDR1 SQVTM and CDR2 ANQGSEA. The CDR3 is 15 amino acids. V gave up 6 bases and J gave up 0 bases, with 15 bases separating them. The CDR3 region has the DNA TGCAGCGTGGGGGGTCAGGACCTAGCCAAAAACATTCAGTACTTC. Translated: CSVGGQDLAKNIQYF.

J is TRBJ2-3 and V is TRBV12-3 or TRBV12-4; D call uncertain. V lost 7 bases to trimming and J lost 1 base, with 9 bases between them. This CDR3 is built from 13 residues. In DNA form, the CDR3 reads TGTGCCAGCATCGTAATGGGCACAGATACGCAGTATTTT. Translated, it gives CASIVMGTDTQYF.

With respect to this clonotype: Mismatch with germline at one junction end may stem from a read error. The CDR3 sequence is CSIDRGTVTEAFF. The CDR3 DNA follows: TGCAGCATTGACAGGGGGACGGTGACTGAAGCTTTCTTT. The chain has TRBV29-1 and TRBJ1-1; 9 nucleotides line up with TRBD1. The CDR3 spans 13 residues. Germline V gene data show CDR1 as SQVTM and CDR2 as ANQGSEA.

This chain joins TRBV7-6 and TRBJ2-1; 10 nucleotides match TRBD1. After removal of 4 bases from V and 10 bases from J, the junction contained 7 bases not matched to a gene. Looked up from germline, CDR1 is SGHVS and CDR2 is FNYEAQ. The CDR3 totals 14 residues. DNA of the CDR3: TGTGCCAGCAGCTCCGACAGGGGGCCAAAAGAGCAGTTCTTC. Protein: CASSSDRGPKEQFF.

This clonotype has just a few counts. The chain uses TRBV29-1 and TRBJ1-1, with D perhaps matching TRBD1 (5 bases). Between the trimmed V and J ends, which lost 4 bases and 11 bases, there was a span of 23 bases. The V gene's germline CDR1 is SQVTM and CDR2 ANQGSEA. The CDR3 contains 14 residues. The CDR3 bases are TGCAGCGTTGGTGCTTGGGGGAGAGAGGTTTCGGCTTTCTTT. Translating it yields CSVGAWGREVSAFF. Full variable domain (missing parts from reference TRBV29-1 and TRBJ1-1): SAVISQKPSRDICQRGTSLTIQCQVDSQVTMMFWYRQQPGQSLTLIATANQGSEATYESGFVIDKFPISRPNLTFSTLTVSNMSPEDSSIYLCSVGAWGREVSAFFGQGTRLTVV.

This clonotype appeared many times. One end of the junction is discordant with germline, which a read error may explain. The chain couples TRBV7-7 to TRBJ2-5, with 7 positions matching TRBD1. CDR1 and CDR2 from the germline V gene are SSHAT and FNYEAQ (reference sequence). This CDR3 region has 14 residues. The CDR3 reads CASSLTGTQETQYF. CDR3 nucleotide sequence: TGTGCTAGCAGCTTGACAGGGACCCAAGAGACCCAGTACTTC.

V usage is TRBV12-3 or TRBV12-4 and J usage is TRBJ2-6; D ambiguous. Trimming took 1 base from V and 3 from J, leaving 7 bases between them. This CDR3 comprises 15 residues. The CDR3 DNA reads TGTGCCAGCAGTTTAGGGTCAGGTGGGGCCAACGTCCTGACTTTC. It specifies CASSLGSGGANVLTF.

The chain couples TRBV10-3 to TRBJ1-2; D perhaps matches TRBD1 (6 bases). The ends were cut back, 8 bases at V and 4 bases at J, with 17 bases in the middle. Germline V gives CDR1 ENHRY, CDR2 SYGVKD. The CDR3 totals 14 residues. The CDR3 sequence is CAIRTATGSYGYTF. The CDR3 region has the DNA TGTGCCATCCGGACAGCCACGGGGAGCTATGGCTACACCTTC.

This clonotype appeared a few times. This chain joins TRBV20-1 and TRBJ2-1, with 11 bases matching TRBD2. The CDR3 contains 17 residues. Trimming removed 3 bases from V and 4 bases from J; junction bases left unmatched: 11. Per the germline V gene, CDR1 is DFQATT and CDR2 is SNEGSKA (reference sequence). The CDR3 reads CSASPLAGGLLYNEQFF. The CDR3 region has the DNA TGCAGTGCTAGTCCCCTAGCGGGAGGCCTCCTTTACAATGAGCAGTTCTTC.

The chain has TRBV5-1 and TRBJ1-1; possibly TRBD1 for D (5 bases). CDR1 is SGHRS and CDR2 is YFSETQ in the germline V gene. Trimming left V 7 bases short and J 1 base short, with 14 bases between. This CDR3 region has 14 residues. DNA for the CDR3: TGCGCCAGCCGTACCGAAACAGGGAACACTGAAGCTTTCTTT. This codes for CASRTETGNTEAFF.

This clonotype was seen only once. The J gene is TRBJ2-1, the V gene TRBV9; TRBD2 matches 10 bases. Trimming at V came to 3 bases and at J to 7 bases, leaving 10 bases not matched to a gene. The CDR3 sequence is 16 residues long. The germline V gene has CDR1 SGDLS and CDR2 YYNGEE. This CDR3 is CASSGSGGEVMNEQFF. The CDR3 bases are TGTGCCAGCAGCGGAAGCGGGGGGGAGGTGATGAATGAGCAGTTCTTC.

There are a few counts of this clonotype. This chain links TRBV12-3 or TRBV12-4 with TRBJ2-5; possible D gene TRBD1, 5 bases. The CDR3 has 15 amino acids. V was shortened by 4 bases and J by 5 bases, with 17 bases between the two germline ends. The CDR3 loop reads CASSSSIKRGETQYF. The CDR3, as DNA: TGTGCCAGCAGTTCAAGTATCAAAAGGGGCGAGACCCAGTACTTC.

The chain recombines TRBV12-3 or TRBV12-4 with TRBJ1-2, with D tentatively TRBD1 (5 bases). There are 12 residues in the CDR3. The V and J ends lost 7 bases and 6 bases respectively, with 12 bases between them. The CDR3, as DNA: TGTGCCAGCACCCTCATGGGGGATGGCTACACCTTC. It encodes CASTLMGDGYTF.

This chain connects TRBV12-3 or TRBV12-4 to TRBJ2-1; D perhaps matches TRBD2 (5 bases). V lost 6 bases and J 1 base, leaving 13 bases between the germline ends. The CDR3 spans 15 residues. CDR3 sequence reads: CASSLSRRSYNEQFF. CDR3 nucleotide sequence: TGTGCCAGCAGCCTCTCCCGGAGGTCCTACAATGAGCAGTTCTTC.

The gene calls are TRBV29-1 and TRBJ2-3; 10 positions match TRBD2. V lost 4 bases and J lost 3; bases outside the gene matches: 4. This CDR3 comprises 14 residues. Germline CDR1 reads SQVTM; CDR2 reads ANQGSEA. The CDR3 coding sequence is TGCAGCGTTGGAGCGGGAGGGGGAACAGATACGCAGTATTTT. Its translation: CSVGAGGGTDTQYF.

This chain joins TRBV5-1 and TRBJ2-1, with TRBD2 identical over 7 bases. The CDR3 has 12 amino acids. V was clipped by 4 bases and J by 10 bases; unmatched bases: 5. Germline V lookup: CDR1 SGHRS, CDR2 YFSETQ. The DNA for the CDR3 is TGCGCCAGCAGCGCGACTAGCCGCGAGCAGTTCTTC. Its translation: CASSATSREQFF.

CDR3 protein: CSARYDRESRNEQFF. The CDR3, as DNA: TGCAGTGCTAGATATGACAGGGAGTCCAGAAATGAGCAGTTCTTC. The chain links TRBV20-1 to TRBJ2-1; 7 bases line up with TRBD1. The CDR3 length is 15 residues. The V segment lost 2 bases and the J segment 7 bases; nucleotides outside the gene matches: 11. Germline V CDR1 and CDR2: DFQATT, SNEGSKA (reference sequence).

V usage is TRBV10-3 and J usage is TRBJ2-1; D may correspond to TRBD1 or TRBD2 (5 bases each). The CDR3 is made up of 14 amino acids. The germline CDR1 and CDR2 sequences are ENHRY and SYGVKD. Trimming pared 6 bases from V and 6 bases from J, leaving 15 bases between. The CDR3 DNA is TGTGCCATCAGCCCCTCGGGACCTGGCAATGAGCAGTTCTTC. It is translated as CAISPSGPGNEQFF.